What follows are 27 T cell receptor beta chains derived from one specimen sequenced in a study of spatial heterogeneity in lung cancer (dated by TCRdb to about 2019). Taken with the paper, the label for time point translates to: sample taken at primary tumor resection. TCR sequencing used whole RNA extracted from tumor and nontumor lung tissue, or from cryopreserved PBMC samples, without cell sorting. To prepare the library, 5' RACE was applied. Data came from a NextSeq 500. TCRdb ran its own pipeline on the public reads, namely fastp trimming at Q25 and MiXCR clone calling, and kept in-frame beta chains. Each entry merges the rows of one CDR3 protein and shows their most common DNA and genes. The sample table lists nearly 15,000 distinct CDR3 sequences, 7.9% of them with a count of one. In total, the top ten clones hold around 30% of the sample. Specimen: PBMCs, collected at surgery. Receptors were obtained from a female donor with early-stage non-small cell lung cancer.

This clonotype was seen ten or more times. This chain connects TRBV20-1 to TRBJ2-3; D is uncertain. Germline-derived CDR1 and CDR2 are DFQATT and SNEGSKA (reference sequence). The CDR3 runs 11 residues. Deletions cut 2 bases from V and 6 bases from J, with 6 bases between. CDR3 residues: CSARQADTQYF. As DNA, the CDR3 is TGCAGTGCTAGACAGGCGGATACGCAGTATTTT.

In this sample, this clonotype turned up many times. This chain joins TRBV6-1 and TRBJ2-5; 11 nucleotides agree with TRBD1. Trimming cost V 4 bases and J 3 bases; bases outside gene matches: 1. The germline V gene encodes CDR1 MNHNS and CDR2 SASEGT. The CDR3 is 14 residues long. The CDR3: CASSGTGGEETQYF. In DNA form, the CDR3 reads TGTGCCAGCAGTGGGACAGGGGGCGAAGAGACCCAGTACTTC.

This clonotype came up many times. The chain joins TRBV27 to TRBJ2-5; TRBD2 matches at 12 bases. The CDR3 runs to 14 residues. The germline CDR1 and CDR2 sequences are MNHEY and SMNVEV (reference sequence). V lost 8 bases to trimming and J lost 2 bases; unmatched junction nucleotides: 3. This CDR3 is CASGGLAGQETQYF. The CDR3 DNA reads TGTGCCAGCGGAGGACTAGCGGGACAAGAGACCCAGTACTTC.

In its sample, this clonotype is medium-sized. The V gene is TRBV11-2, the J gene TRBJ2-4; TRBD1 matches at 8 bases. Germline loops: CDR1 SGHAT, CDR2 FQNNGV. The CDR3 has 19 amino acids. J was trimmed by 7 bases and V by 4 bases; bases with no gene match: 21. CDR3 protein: CASSSTTSAAGGQRNIQYF. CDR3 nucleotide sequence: TGTGCCAGCAGCTCCACCACCTCAGCCGCAGGGGGCCAGAGGAACATTCAGTACTTC.

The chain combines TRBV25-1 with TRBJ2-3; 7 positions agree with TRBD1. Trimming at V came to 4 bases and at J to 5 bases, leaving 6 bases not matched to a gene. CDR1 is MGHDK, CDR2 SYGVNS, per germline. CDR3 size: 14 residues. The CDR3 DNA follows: TGTGCCAGCAGTGCGTCAGGGGGTGTAGATACGCAGTATTTT. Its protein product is CASSASGGVDTQYF.

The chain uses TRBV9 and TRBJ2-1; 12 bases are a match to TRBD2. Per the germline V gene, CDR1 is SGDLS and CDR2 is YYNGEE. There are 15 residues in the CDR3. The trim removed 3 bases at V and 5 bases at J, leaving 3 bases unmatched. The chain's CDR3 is CASSGLAGGDNEQFF. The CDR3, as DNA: TGTGCCAGCAGCGGCCTAGCGGGAGGGGACAATGAGCAGTTCTTC.

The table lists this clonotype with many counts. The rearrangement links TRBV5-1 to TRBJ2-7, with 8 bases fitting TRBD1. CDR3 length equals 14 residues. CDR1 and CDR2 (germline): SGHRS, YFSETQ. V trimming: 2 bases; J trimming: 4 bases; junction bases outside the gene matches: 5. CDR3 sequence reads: CASSLGGQGYEQYF. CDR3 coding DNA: TGCGCCAGCAGCTTAGGAGGACAGGGATACGAGCAGTACTTC.

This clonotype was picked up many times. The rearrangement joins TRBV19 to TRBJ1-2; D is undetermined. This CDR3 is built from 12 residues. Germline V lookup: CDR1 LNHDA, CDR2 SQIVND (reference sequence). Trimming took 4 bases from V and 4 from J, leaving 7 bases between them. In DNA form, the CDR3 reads TGTGCCAGTAGTAAATTGACCTATGGCTACACCTTC. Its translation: CASSKLTYGYTF. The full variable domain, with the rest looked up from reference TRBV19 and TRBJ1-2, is DGGITQSPKYLFRKEGQNVTLSCEQNLNHDAMYWYRQDPGQGLRLIYYSQIVNDFQKGDIAEGYSVSREKKESFPLTVTSAQKNPTAFYLCASSKLTYGYTFGSGTRLTVV.

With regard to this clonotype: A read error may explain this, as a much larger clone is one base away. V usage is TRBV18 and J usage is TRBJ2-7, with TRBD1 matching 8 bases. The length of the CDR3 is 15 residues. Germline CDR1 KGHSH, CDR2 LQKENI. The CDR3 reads CASSPDRVSSNEQYF. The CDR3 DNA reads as TGTGCCAGCTCACCGGACAGGGTGAGCTCCAACGAGCAGTACTTC.

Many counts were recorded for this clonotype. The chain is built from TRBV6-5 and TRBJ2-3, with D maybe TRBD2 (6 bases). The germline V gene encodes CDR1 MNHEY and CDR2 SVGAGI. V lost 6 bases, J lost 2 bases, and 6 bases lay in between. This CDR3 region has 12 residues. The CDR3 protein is CASRGLTDTQYF. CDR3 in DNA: TGTGCCAGCAGGGGACTCACAGATACGCAGTATTTT.

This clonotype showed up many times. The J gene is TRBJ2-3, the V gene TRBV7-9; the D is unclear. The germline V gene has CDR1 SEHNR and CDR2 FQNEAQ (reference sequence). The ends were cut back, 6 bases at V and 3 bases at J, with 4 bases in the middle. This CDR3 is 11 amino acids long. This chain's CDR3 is CASSTTDTQYF. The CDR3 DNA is TGTGCCAGCAGTACTACAGATACGCAGTATTTT.

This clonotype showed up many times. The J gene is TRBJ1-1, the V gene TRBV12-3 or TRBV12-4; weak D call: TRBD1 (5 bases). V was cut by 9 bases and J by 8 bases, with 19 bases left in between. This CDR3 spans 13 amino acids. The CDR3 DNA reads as TGTGCCAGTCGCTGGGAGGGGCTGCTGGAAGCTTTCTTT. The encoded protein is CASRWEGLLEAFF.

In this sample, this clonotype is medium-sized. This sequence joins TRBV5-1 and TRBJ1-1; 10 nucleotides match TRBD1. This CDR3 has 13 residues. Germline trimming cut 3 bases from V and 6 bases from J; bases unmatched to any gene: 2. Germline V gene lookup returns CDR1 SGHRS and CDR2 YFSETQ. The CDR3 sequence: CASSWDRGAEAFF. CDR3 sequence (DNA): TGCGCCAGCAGCTGGGACAGGGGAGCTGAAGCTTTCTTT.

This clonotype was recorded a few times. Here the CDR3 reads CASSFGRQETQYF. DNA for the CDR3: TGTGCCAGCAGCTTTGGGCGACAAGAGACCCAGTACTTC. The rearrangement joins TRBV7-6 to TRBJ2-5; D remains ambiguous. CDR3 length: 13 residues. With 3 bases removed from V and 2 bases from J, the gap between germline ends came to 7 bases. The V gene's germline CDR1 is SGHVS and CDR2 FNYEAQ.

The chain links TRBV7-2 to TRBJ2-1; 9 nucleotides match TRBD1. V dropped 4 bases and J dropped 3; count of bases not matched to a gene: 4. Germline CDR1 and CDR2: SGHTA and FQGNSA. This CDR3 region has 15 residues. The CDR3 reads CASSSGQGNYNEQFF. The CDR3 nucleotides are TGTGCCAGCAGCTCAGGACAGGGGAACTACAATGAGCAGTTCTTC. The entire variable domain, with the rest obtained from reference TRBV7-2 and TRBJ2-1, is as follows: GAGVSQSPSNKVTEKGKDVELRCDPISGHTALYWYRQSLGQGLEFLIYFQGNSAPDKSGLPSDRFSAERTGGSVSTLTIQRTQQEDSAVYLCASSSGQGNYNEQFFGPGTRLTVL.

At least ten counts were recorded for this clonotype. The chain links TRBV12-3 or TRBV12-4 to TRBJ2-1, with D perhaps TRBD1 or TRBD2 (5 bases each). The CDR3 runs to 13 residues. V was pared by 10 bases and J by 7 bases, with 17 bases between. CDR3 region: CATRPGQPNEQFF. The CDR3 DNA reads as TGTGCCACCCGGCCGGGGCAACCGAATGAGCAGTTCTTC.

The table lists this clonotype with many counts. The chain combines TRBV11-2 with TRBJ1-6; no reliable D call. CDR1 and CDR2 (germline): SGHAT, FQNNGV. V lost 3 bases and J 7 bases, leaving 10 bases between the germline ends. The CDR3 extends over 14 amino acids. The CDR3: CASSFPRLNSPLHF. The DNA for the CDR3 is TGTGCCAGCAGCTTCCCGAGATTAAATTCACCCCTCCACTTT.

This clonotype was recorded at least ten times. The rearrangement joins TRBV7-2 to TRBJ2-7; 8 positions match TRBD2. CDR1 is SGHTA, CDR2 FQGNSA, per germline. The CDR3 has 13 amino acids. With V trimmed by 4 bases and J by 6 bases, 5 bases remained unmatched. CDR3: CASSSDRGGEQYF. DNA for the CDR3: TGTGCCAGCAGCTCCGATCGGGGGGGCGAGCAGTACTTC.

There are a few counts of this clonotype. As DNA, the CDR3 is TGCGCCAGCAGCTTGGTCGGGGACCCGGGGACAGATACGCAGTATTTT. Encoded protein: CASSLVGDPGTDTQYF. V usage is TRBV5-1 and J usage is TRBJ2-3, with D tentatively TRBD1 or TRBD2 (5 bases each). Germline V CDR1 and CDR2: SGHRS, YFSETQ. Deletions cut 0 bases from V and 3 bases from J, with 14 bases between. This CDR3 region has 16 residues.

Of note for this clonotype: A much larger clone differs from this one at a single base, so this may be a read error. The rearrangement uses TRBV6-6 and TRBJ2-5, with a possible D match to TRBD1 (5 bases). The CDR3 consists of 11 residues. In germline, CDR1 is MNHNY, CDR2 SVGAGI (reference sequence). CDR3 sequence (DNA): TGTGCCACCAGTTACAGGGAGACCCAGTACTTC. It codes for CATSYRETQYF.

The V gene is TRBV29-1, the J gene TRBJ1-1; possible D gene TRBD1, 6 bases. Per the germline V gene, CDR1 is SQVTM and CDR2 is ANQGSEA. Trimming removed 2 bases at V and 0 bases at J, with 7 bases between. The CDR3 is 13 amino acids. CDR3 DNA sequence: TGCAGCGTTGAACGGACAGTGAACACTGAAGCTTTCTTT. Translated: CSVERTVNTEAFF.

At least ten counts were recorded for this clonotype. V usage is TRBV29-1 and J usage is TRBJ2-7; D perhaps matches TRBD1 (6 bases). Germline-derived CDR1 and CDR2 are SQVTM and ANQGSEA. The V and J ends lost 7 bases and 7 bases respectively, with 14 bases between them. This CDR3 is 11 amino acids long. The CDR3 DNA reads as TGCAGCGGGGGACATGGCAGGGAGCAGTACTTC. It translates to CSGGHGREQYF.

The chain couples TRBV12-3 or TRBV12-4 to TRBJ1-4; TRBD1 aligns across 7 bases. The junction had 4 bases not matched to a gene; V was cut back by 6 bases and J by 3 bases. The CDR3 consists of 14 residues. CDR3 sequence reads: CASRLDRANEKLFF. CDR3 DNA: TGTGCCAGCAGACTAGACAGGGCTAATGAAAAACTGTTTTTT.

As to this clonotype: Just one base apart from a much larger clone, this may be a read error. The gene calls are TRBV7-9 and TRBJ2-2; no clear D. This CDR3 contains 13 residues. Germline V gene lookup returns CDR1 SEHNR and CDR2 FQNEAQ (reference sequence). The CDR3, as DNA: TGTCCCAGCAGCCTCCTGGACACCGGGGAGCTGTTTTTT. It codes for CPSSLLDTGELFF.

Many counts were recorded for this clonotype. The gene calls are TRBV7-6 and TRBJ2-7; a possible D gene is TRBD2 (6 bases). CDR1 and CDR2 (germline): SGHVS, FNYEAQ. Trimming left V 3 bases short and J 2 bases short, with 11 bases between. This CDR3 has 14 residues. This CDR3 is CASSFAAGTYEQYF. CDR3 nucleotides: TGTGCCAGCAGCTTTGCCGCGGGAACCTACGAGCAGTACTTC.

This CDR3 reads CATSRDRLAGVGAYNEQFF. The CDR3 DNA follows: TGTGCCACCAGCAGAGATCGACTAGCGGGAGTAGGGGCTTACAATGAGCAGTTCTTC. The V call is TRBV15, the J call TRBJ2-1; 12 nucleotides agree with TRBD2. Germline assignment: CDR1 LNHNV and CDR2 YYDKDF (reference sequence). The CDR3 is 19 residues long. Trimming took 0 bases from V and 4 from J; bases not matched to a gene: 10.

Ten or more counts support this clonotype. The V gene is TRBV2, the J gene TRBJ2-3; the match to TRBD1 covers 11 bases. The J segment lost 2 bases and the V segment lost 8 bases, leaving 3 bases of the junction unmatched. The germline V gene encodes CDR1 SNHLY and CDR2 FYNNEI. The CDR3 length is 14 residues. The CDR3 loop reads CASGQGAPTDTQYF. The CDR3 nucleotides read TGTGCCAGCGGACAGGGGGCCCCCACAGATACGCAGTATTTT.